This TCR beta chain originates from a study of T cells in Graves' hyperthyroidism and ophthalmopathy. Amplification yielded TCR beta CDR3 regions, with RNA transcripts as the source. HTBI primers were the set used in a first-round RT-PCR of the TCR CDR3. Each CDR3 protein is one row after TCRdb ran MiXCR on the multiplex PCR reads. The repertoire holds 610,000 or so distinct CDR3 sequences, with about half as singletons. Study-level findings and limits: Blood held most thyroid clonotypes expanded above 0.001 frequency.

This clonotype was detected only a few times. Its specificity is not known. V gave up 8 bases and J gave up 3 bases; unmatched junction bases: 4. The CDR3 has 12 residues. In germline, CDR1 is SQVTM, CDR2 ANQGSEA. The rearrangement joins TRBV29-1 to TRBJ1-2; 9 bases agree with TRBD1. The sequence came from a woman aged 18 to 35 with Graves' hyperthyroidism. The sequencing input was peripheral blood or thyroid tissue (not recorded which). The CDR3 sequence: CSWTGDYYGYTF. The CDR3 DNA reads as TGCAGCTGGACAGGGGACTACTATGGCTACACCTTC.